The 32 T cell receptor beta chains given below trace back to one sample, sequenced in a study of blood T cell repertoires in COVID-19. This table comes from immunoSEQ multiplex PCR, and its TCRdb copy is limited to in-frame clones, with some not included. Here the sample spans roughly 100,000 clones, 81% being singletons. The sequenced sample consisted of peripheral blood. Receptor source: a man older than 75 with acute or convalescent COVID-19.

The chain links TRBV4-2 to TRBJ2-7, with 10 bases fitting TRBD1. The CDR3 extends over 13 amino acids. V was clipped by 4 bases and J by 5 bases; unmatched bases: 2. Germline V gene data show CDR1 as LGHNA and CDR2 as YNFKEQ. The CDR3 sequence is CASSLGQGDEQYF. CDR3 in DNA: TGTGCCAGCAGCCTCGGACAGGGGGACGAGCAGTACTTC.

CDR3 sequence: CASSRGQATRETQYF. Here the CDR3 DNA reads TGTGCCAGCTCACGGGGACAGGCGACAAGGGAGACCCAGTACTTC. V and J are TRBV18 and TRBJ2-5, with 8 bases that match TRBD1. J gave up 5 bases and V 4 bases, and 9 bases lay outside the gene matches. CDR3 length: 15 amino acids. Germline V gene lookup returns CDR1 KGHSH and CDR2 LQKENI.

The table lists this clone with a few counts. V gene TRBV5-1 combines with J gene TRBJ1-1, with 10 bases lining up with TRBD1. This CDR3 spans 16 amino acids. The V gene end was trimmed by 3 bases and the J gene end by 9 bases; junction bases not matched to a gene: 14. CDR1 SGHRS and CDR2 YFSETQ come from the germline V gene. The CDR3 region is CASSSVPGTGAIKAFF. The CDR3 DNA sequence: TGCGCCAGCAGCTCCGTTCCCGGGACAGGGGCGATTAAAGCTTTCTTT.

J is TRBJ2-3 and V is TRBV28; D is possibly TRBD2 (5 bases). The CDR3 extends over 12 amino acids. V lost 2 bases and J 8 bases, leaving 8 bases between the germline ends. Germline CDR1 and CDR2: MDHEN and SYDVKM. The CDR3 is CASSLNGGTQYF. The CDR3, as DNA: TGTGCCAGCAGTTTAAACGGAGGTACGCAGTATTTT.

In this sample, this clone turned up a few times. The chain is built from TRBV5-1 and TRBJ1-6, with TRBD1 identical over 7 bases. Trimming cost V 2 bases and J 10 bases; bases outside gene matches: 6. The CDR3 contains 14 residues. Germline V gene lookup returns CDR1 SGHRS and CDR2 YFSETQ. The CDR3 sequence is CASSFSQGDSPLHF. CDR3 nucleotide sequence: TGCGCCAGCAGCTTCAGTCAGGGGGACTCACCCCTCCACTTT. Variable domain in full (rest from reference TRBV5-1 and TRBJ1-6): KAGVTQTPRYLIKTRGQQVTLSCSPISGHRSVSWYQQTPGQGLQFLFEYFSETQRNKGNFPGRFSGRQFSNSRSEMNVSTLELGDSALYLCASSFSQGDSPLHFGNGTRLTVT.

This rearrangement joins TRBV7-2 to TRBJ1-2; TRBD1 might be the D (6 bases). The V gene lost 5 bases and the J gene lost 5 bases, with 15 bases spanning the gap. The CDR3 is made up of 14 amino acids. Germline V gene lookup returns CDR1 SGHTA and CDR2 FQGNSA. The CDR3 here is CASSVGTSSYGYTF. The CDR3 nucleotides read TGTGCCAGCAGCGTAGGGACAAGCAGTTATGGCTACACCTTC.

This clone was found a few times. CDR3 protein: CASSFQQGAMYGYTF. Here the CDR3 DNA reads TGTGCCAGCAGCTTCCAACAGGGGGCGATGTATGGCTACACCTTC. The rearrangement uses TRBV7-2 and TRBJ1-2, with 9 nucleotides matching TRBD1. The CDR3 is 15 residues long. The germline V gene has CDR1 SGHTA and CDR2 FQGNSA. Trimming took 3 bases from V and 5 from J; bases not matched to a gene: 7.

There are a few counts of this clone. The rearrangement joins TRBV3-1 (or the pseudogene TRBV3-2) to TRBJ1-6; no definite D call. There are 12 residues in the CDR3. CDR1 and CDR2 from the germline V gene are LGHDT and YNNKEL (reference sequence). V was trimmed by 3 bases and J by 16 bases, leaving 13 bases between them. CDR3 sequence reads: CASSHEGRGLHF. The CDR3 DNA follows: TGTGCCAGCAGCCACGAAGGACGAGGGCTCCACTTT.

This rearrangement joins TRBV6-1 to TRBJ2-2; D might be TRBD2 (7 bases). The CDR3 runs 13 residues. Between the trimmed V and J ends, which lost 7 bases and 6 bases, there was a span of 12 bases. CDR1 and CDR2 from the germline V gene are MNHNS and SASEGT. DNA for the CDR3: TGTGCCAGCAAAGGGGGGGGTTCCGGGGAGCTGTTTTTT. Translation gives CASKGGGSGELFF.

The rearrangement joins TRBV29-1 to TRBJ1-4; no firm D call. CDR3 length: 12 amino acids. Trimming removed 5 bases at V and 4 bases at J, with 8 bases between. From germline, CDR1 is SQVTM and CDR2 ANQGSEA. CDR3 in DNA: TGCAGCGTTTCACTGATTAATGAAAAACTGTTTTTT. This codes for CSVSLINEKLFF.

This chain uses TRBV24-1 with TRBJ2-1, with TRBD1 matching 9 bases. The CDR3 extends over 15 amino acids. V lost 4 bases, J lost 5 bases, and 5 bases stayed unmatched. Germline assignment: CDR1 KGHDR and CDR2 SFDVKD. This CDR3 reads CATSEGQGRNNEQFF. In DNA form, the CDR3 reads TGTGCCACCAGTGAAGGACAGGGGAGGAACAATGAGCAGTTCTTC.

The chain recombines TRBV10-3 with TRBJ2-7, with 7 positions matching TRBD1. This CDR3 spans 13 amino acids. J gave up 3 bases and V 6 bases, and 5 bases lay outside the gene matches. CDR1 and CDR2 from the germline V gene are ENHRY and SYGVKD. CDR3 protein: CAIRDRTDYEQYF. The CDR3 DNA sequence: TGTGCCATCAGGGACAGGACTGACTACGAGCAGTACTTC.

This sequence joins TRBV28 and TRBJ1-5; TRBD1 matches at 9 bases. The CDR3 runs 14 residues. The germline V gene encodes CDR1 MDHEN and CDR2 SYDVKM. The V gene end was trimmed by 7 bases and the J gene end by 5 bases; junction bases not matched to a gene: 6. The CDR3, as DNA: TGTGCCAGCACCTCGGACAGGGGAGATCAGCCCCAGCATTTT. Its translation is CASTSDRGDQPQHF.

The rearrangement joins TRBV4-1 to TRBJ1-1, with D possibly matching TRBD1 (6 bases). The germline V and J ends were trimmed by 2 bases and 4 bases, with 11 bases remaining between them. This CDR3 region has 14 residues. The V gene's germline CDR1 is MGHRA and CDR2 YSYEKL. The CDR3, as DNA: TGCGCCAGCAGCCAAAACAGGGCTTCCACTGAAGCTTTCTTT. This encodes CASSQNRASTEAFF.

The chain joins TRBV18 to TRBJ1-2; D unclear. V dropped 2 bases and J dropped 6 bases, with 10 bases sitting between them. The CDR3 length is 13 residues. The V gene's germline CDR1 is KGHSH and CDR2 LQKENI. The CDR3 spells CASSPRQEDGYTF. As DNA, the CDR3 is TGTGCCAGCTCACCAAGGCAGGAGGATGGCTACACCTTC. The full variable domain, its missing parts supplied by reference TRBV18 and TRBJ1-2, is NAGVMQNPRHLVRRRGQEARLRCSPMKGHSHVYWYRQLPEEGLKFMVYLQKENIIDESGMPKERFSAEFPKEGPSILRIQQVVRGDSAAYFCASSPRQEDGYTFGSGTRLTVV.

This chain connects TRBV7-9 to TRBJ1-1; 9 bases align to TRBD1. The CDR3 runs 14 residues. V was pared by 3 bases and J by 5 bases, with 4 bases of the junction left unmatched. Per germline, CDR1 SEHNR and CDR2 FQNEAQ (reference sequence). CDR3 nucleotides: TGTGCCAGCAGCTTTAGGGACAGGGCTACTGAAGCTTTCTTT. This gives the protein CASSFRDRATEAFF.

The V and J genes are TRBV27 and TRBJ2-1; 12 bases match TRBD2. The J segment lost 7 bases and the V segment lost 5 bases, leaving 6 bases of the junction unmatched. The germline V gene has CDR1 MNHEY and CDR2 SMNVEV (reference sequence). The CDR3 loop spans 15 amino acids. CDR3 loop: CASSLDGLAGNEQFF. The CDR3 DNA follows: TGTGCCAGCAGTCTAGACGGACTAGCGGGAAATGAGCAGTTCTTC.

As for this clone: Germline is not matched at one junction end, which may reflect a read error. In DNA form, the CDR3 reads TGTGCTAGCAGCTTAACCCACACCATCACAGATACGCAGTATTTT. This translates into CASSLTHTITDTQYF. The chain couples TRBV7-7 to TRBJ2-3, with no clear D. The CDR3 runs 15 residues. CDR1 is SSHAT and CDR2 is FNYEAQ in the germline V gene (reference sequence).

This clone turned up a few times. V usage is TRBV7-9 and J usage is TRBJ2-7; D is undetermined. Germline CDR1 reads SEHNR; CDR2 reads FQNEAQ (reference sequence). V lost 1 base, J lost 2 bases, and 9 bases lay in between. The CDR3 is made up of 14 amino acids. CDR3 nucleotides: TGTGCCAGCAGCTTAGTGGGCTACCCCTACGAGCAGTACTTC. Translating it yields CASSLVGYPYEQYF.

The V gene is TRBV11-2, the J gene TRBJ2-2; TRBD1 aligns across 7 bases. V lost 5 bases to trimming and J lost 5 bases; unmatched junction nucleotides: 2. CDR1 and CDR2 from the germline V gene are SGHAT and FQNNGV. The CDR3 runs 13 residues. CDR3 coding DNA: TGTGCCAGCAGCAGGGGGCAGACCGGGGAGCTGTTTTTT. Its protein is CASSRGQTGELFF.

This clone was seen only a few times. This chain links TRBV30 with TRBJ1-1; a weak D match, TRBD1 (5 bases). From germline, CDR1 is GTSNPN and CDR2 SVGIG (reference sequence). V lost 2 bases and J 10 bases, leaving 17 bases between the germline ends. This CDR3 has 13 residues. CDR3 sequence: CAWSSGLRGRAFF. The CDR3 nucleotides are TGTGCCTGGAGTTCGGGACTCCGAGGGCGAGCTTTCTTT.

This chain uses TRBV5-1 with TRBJ2-6; D is unresolved. The CDR3 totals 17 residues. Germline V gives CDR1 SGHRS, CDR2 YFSETQ. Deletions cut 0 bases from V and 1 base from J, with 11 bases between. The CDR3 loop is CASSLALQLSGANVLTF. CDR3 DNA: TGCGCCAGCAGCTTGGCTCTTCAACTATCTGGGGCCAACGTCCTGACTTTC. Variable domain in full (rest from reference TRBV5-1 and TRBJ2-6): KAGVTQTPRYLIKTRGQQVTLSCSPISGHRSVSWYQQTPGQGLQFLFEYFSETQRNKGNFPGRFSGRQFSNSRSEMNVSTLELGDSALYLCASSLALQLSGANVLTFGAGSRLTVL.

CDR3 loop: CASSSRQGLGTEAFF. CDR3 nucleotides: TGTGCCAGCAGTAGCCGCCAGGGCTTGGGCACTGAAGCTTTCTTT. The gene calls are TRBV27 and TRBJ1-1; D may be TRBD1 (5 bases). V dropped 5 bases and J dropped 4 bases, with 17 bases sitting between them. The CDR3 consists of 15 residues. Looked up from germline, CDR1 is MNHEY and CDR2 is SMNVEV (reference sequence).

The J gene is TRBJ1-1, the V gene TRBV5-1, with 8 bases that match TRBD1. In germline, CDR1 is SGHRS, CDR2 YFSETQ. Trimming took 0 bases from V and 7 from J; bases not matched to a gene: 5. This CDR3 comprises 14 residues. CDR3 sequence: CASSLAGQVIEAFF. The CDR3 region has the DNA TGCGCCAGCAGCTTGGCGGGACAGGTTATTGAAGCTTTCTTT.

This chain connects TRBV5-1 to TRBJ1-2; D is possibly TRBD1 (6 bases). Germline V gene data show CDR1 as SGHRS and CDR2 as YFSETQ. The CDR3 consists of 15 residues. Trimming stripped 2 bases from V and 3 bases from J, with 14 bases between. CDR3 loop: CASSFTQGWDYGYTF. CDR3 nucleotides: TGCGCCAGCAGCTTCACCCAGGGGTGGGACTATGGCTACACCTTC.

V is TRBV28 and J is TRBJ1-5; perhaps TRBD1 as D (6 bases). Germline V gene lookup returns CDR1 MDHEN and CDR2 SYDVKM. This CDR3 is built from 14 residues. Trimming took 3 bases from V and 3 from J, leaving 9 bases between them. CDR3 amino acids: CASSFGDNNQPQHF. For the CDR3, the DNA is TGTGCCAGCAGTTTCGGGGACAACAATCAGCCCCAGCATTTT.

In its sample, this clone was seen a few times. This chain joins TRBV5-4 and TRBJ2-1, with TRBD2 identical over 7 bases. Germline assignment: CDR1 SGHNT and CDR2 YYREEE (reference sequence). The J segment lost 4 bases and the V segment lost 0 bases, leaving 4 bases of the junction unmatched. There are 15 residues in the CDR3. This CDR3 reads CASSLAGGRYNEQFF. The CDR3 DNA sequence: TGTGCCAGCAGCTTGGCCGGCGGGAGATACAATGAGCAGTTCTTC.

The chain links TRBV4-2 to TRBJ1-1; weak D call: TRBD1 (5 bases). The germline V and J ends were trimmed by 1 base and 1 base, with 10 bases remaining between them. CDR1 is LGHNA and CDR2 is YNFKEQ in the germline V gene. This CDR3 has 15 residues. CDR3 amino acids: CASSQANRKNTEAFF. The CDR3 coding sequence is TGTGCCAGCAGCCAAGCTAACAGGAAGAACACTGAAGCTTTCTTT.

The CDR3 DNA follows: TGCGCCAGCAGCCAAGATCCCCAGGGCTACGACTACACCTTC. Amino acids: CASSQDPQGYDYTF. The rearrangement joins TRBV4-1 to TRBJ1-2; tentative D call: TRBD1 (5 bases). Per germline, CDR1 MGHRA and CDR2 YSYEKL. Trimming left V 0 bases short and J 10 bases short, with 15 bases between. This CDR3 has 14 residues.

V is TRBV5-1 and J is TRBJ1-4, with 7 bases aligning to TRBD1. The trim removed 3 bases at V and 3 bases at J, leaving 5 bases unmatched. The CDR3 totals 15 residues. Germline CDR1 and CDR2: SGHRS and YFSETQ. The CDR3 nucleotides are TGCGCCAGCAGCTCTACCGGGACAGCTAATGAAAAACTGTTTTTT. As protein: CASSSTGTANEKLFF.

CDR3 sequence: CASSPGGGRAYEQYF. CDR3 nucleotide sequence: TGTGCCAGCAGCCCGGGAGGGGGAAGAGCCTACGAGCAGTACTTC. The chain is built from TRBV7-2 and TRBJ2-7; TRBD2 matches at 8 bases. The CDR3 totals 15 residues. CDR1 and CDR2 from the germline V gene are SGHTA and FQGNSA. The ends lost 5 bases at V and 2 bases at J; junction bases unmatched: 8.

Regarding this clone: Given a much more abundant clone one base away, this may be a read error. The chain recombines TRBV7-9 with TRBJ1-1; 7 nucleotides align to TRBD1. Germline CDR1 is SEHNR and CDR2 is FQNEAQ (reference sequence). V was pared by 3 bases and J by 1 base, with 2 bases of the junction left unmatched. There are 14 residues in the CDR3. CDR3 bases: TGTGCCAGCAGCTTGGGACAGAGGAACACTGAAGCTTTCTTT. It codes for CASSLGQRNTEAFF.